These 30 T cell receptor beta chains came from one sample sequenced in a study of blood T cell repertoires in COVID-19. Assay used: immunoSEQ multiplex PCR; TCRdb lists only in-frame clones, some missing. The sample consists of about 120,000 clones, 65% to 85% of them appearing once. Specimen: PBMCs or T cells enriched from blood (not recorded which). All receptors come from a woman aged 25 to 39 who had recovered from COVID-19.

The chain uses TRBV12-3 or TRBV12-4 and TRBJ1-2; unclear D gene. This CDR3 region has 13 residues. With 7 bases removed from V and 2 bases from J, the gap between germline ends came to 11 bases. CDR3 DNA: TGTGCCAGCAACCTGGACTCCAACTATGGCTACACCTTC. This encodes CASNLDSNYGYTF.

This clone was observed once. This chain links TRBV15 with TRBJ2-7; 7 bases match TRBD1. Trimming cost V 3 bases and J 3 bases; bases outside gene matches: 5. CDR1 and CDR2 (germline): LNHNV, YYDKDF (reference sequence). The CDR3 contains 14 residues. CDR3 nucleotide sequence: TGTGCCACCAGCAGGACAGGGTCGGGCTACGAGCAGTACTTC. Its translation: CATSRTGSGYEQYF. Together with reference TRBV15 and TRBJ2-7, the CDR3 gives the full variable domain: DAMVIQNPRYQVTQFGKPVTLSCSQTLNHNVMYWYQQKSSQAPKLLFHYYDKDFNNEADTPDNFQSRRPNTSFCFLDIRSPGLGDTAMYLCATSRTGSGYEQYFGPGTRLTVT.

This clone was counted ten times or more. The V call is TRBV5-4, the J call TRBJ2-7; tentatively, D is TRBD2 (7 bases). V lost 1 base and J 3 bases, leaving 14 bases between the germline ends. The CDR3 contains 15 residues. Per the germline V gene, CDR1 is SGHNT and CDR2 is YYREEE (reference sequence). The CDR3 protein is CASSLWGGLSYEQYF. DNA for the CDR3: TGTGCCAGCAGCTTGTGGGGGGGGCTGAGCTACGAGCAGTACTTC.

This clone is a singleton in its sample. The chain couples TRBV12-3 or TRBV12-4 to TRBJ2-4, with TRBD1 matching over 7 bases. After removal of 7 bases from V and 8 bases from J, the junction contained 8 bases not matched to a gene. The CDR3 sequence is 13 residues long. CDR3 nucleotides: TGTGCCAGCACCGGGACAGAGCGAGACATTCAGTACTTC. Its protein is CASTGTERDIQYF.

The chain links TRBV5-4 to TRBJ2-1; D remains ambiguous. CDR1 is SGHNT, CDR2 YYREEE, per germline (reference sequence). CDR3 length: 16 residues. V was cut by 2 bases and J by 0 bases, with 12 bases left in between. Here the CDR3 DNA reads TGTGCCAGCAGCTTACTGGGCCAAAGCTCCTACAATGAGCAGTTCTTC. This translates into CASSLLGQSSYNEQFF.

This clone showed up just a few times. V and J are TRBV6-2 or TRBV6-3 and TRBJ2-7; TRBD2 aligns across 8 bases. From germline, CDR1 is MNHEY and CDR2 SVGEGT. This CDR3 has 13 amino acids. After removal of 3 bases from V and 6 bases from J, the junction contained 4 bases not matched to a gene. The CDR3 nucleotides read TGTGCCAGCAGTTATCAGCGGGAGTTCGAGCAGTACTTC. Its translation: CASSYQREFEQYF.

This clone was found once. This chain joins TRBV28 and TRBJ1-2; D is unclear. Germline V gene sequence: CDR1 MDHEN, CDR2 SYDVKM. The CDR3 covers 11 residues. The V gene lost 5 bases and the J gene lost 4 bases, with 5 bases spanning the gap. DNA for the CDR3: TGTGCCAGCAGTCGGTCCTATGGCTACACCTTC. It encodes CASSRSYGYTF.

This chain's CDR3 is CASRATGYNEQFF. CDR3 bases: TGTGCCAGCAGGGCCACAGGATACAATGAGCAGTTCTTC. The chain has TRBV27 and TRBJ2-1, with D tentatively TRBD1 (5 bases). V lost 6 bases and J lost 4, with 10 bases in between. The germline V gene encodes CDR1 MNHEY and CDR2 SMNVEV (reference sequence). The CDR3 covers 13 residues.

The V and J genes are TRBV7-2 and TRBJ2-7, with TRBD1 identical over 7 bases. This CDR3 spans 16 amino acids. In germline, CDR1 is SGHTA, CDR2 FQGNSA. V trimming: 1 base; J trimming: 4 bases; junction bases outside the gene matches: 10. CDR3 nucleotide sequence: TGTGCCAGCAGCTTAGGAGGCTTAAGGGGGCGGTACGAGCAGTACTTC. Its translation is CASSLGGLRGRYEQYF.

CDR3 bases: TGCGCCAGCAGCCAAGATCCCGGACAGGGCACTGAAGCTTTCTTT. It translates to CASSQDPGQGTEAFF. The chain has TRBV4-3 and TRBJ1-1; 8 bases agree with TRBD1. V lost 0 bases to trimming and J lost 4 bases; unmatched junction nucleotides: 4. There are 15 residues in the CDR3. Germline V CDR1 and CDR2: LGHNA, YSLEER.

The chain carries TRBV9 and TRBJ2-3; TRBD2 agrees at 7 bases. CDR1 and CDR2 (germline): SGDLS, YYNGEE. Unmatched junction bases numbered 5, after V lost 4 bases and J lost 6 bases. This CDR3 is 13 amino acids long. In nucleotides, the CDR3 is TGTGCCAGCAGCTCCCTACTAGCGGATACGCAGTATTTT. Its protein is CASSSLLADTQYF.

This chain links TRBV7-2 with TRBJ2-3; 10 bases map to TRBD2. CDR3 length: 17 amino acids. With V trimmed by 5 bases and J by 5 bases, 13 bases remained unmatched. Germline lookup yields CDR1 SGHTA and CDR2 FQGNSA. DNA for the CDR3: TGTGCCAGCAGCCAATTTCGGCTAGCGGGAGTGGGAGATACGCAGTATTTT. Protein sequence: CASSQFRLAGVGDTQYF.

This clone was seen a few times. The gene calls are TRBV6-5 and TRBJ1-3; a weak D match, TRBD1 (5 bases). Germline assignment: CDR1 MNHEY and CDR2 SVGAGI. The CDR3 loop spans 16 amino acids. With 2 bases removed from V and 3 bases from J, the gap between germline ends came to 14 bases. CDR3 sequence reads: CASSYATGLGGNTIYF. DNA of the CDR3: TGTGCCAGCAGTTACGCTACAGGATTAGGTGGAAACACCATATATTTT.

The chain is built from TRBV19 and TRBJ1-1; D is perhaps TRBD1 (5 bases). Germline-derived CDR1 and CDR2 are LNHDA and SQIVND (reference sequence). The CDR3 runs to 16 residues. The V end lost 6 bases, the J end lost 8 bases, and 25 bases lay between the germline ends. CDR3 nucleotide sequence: TGTGCCAGTAGGGTCTACAAGGGGTACGAGGAAGCGGAAGCTTTCTTT. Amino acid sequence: CASRVYKGYEEAEAFF. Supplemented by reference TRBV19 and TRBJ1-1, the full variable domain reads DGGITQSPKYLFRKEGQNVTLSCEQNLNHDAMYWYRQDPGQGLRLIYYSQIVNDFQKGDIAEGYSVSREKKESFPLTVTSAQKNPTAFYLCASRVYKGYEEAEAFFGQGTRLTVV.

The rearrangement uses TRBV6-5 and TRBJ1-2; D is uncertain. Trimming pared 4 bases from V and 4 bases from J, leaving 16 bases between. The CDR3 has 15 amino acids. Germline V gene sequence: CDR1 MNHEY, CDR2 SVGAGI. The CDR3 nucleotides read TGTGCCAGCAGTTCAACTCTCGCCCGGGGCTATGGCTACACCTTC. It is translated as CASSSTLARGYGYTF.

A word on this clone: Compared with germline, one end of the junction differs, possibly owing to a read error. CDR3 protein: CASSLGGTGDNEQFF. The CDR3 DNA reads TGTGCTAGCAGCTTAGGCGGGACAGGGGACAATGAGCAGTTCTTC. The rearrangement uses TRBV7-7 and TRBJ2-1; the match to TRBD1 covers 10 bases. The CDR3 is made up of 15 amino acids. Germline CDR1 and CDR2: SSHAT and FNYEAQ (reference sequence).

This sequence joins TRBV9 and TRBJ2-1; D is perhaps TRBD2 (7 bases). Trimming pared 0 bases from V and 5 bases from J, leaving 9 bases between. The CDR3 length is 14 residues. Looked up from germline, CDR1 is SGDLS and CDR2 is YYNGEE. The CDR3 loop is CASSVAGGNNEQFF. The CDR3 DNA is TGTGCCAGCAGCGTAGCGGGGGGCAACAATGAGCAGTTCTTC. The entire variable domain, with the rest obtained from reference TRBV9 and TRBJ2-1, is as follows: DSGVTQTPKHLITATGQRVTLRCSPRSGDLSVYWYQQSLDQGLQFLIQYYNGEERAKGNILERFSAQQFPDLHSELNLSSLELGDSALYFCASSVAGGNNEQFFGPGTRLTVL.

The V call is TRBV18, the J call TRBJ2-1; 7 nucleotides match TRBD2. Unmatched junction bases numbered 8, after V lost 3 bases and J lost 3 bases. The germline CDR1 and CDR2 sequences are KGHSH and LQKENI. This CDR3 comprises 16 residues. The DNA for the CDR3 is TGTGCCAGCTCACCTCCGGGCAGGGAGGGCTACAATGAGCAGTTCTTC. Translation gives CASSPPGREGYNEQFF.

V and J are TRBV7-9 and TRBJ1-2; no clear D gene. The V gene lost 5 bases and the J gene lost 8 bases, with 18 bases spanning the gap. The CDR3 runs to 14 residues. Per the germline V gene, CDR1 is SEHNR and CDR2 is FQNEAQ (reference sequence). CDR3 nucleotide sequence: TGTGCCAGCAGCGTCCGGGATATTGGTAGGGGCTACACCTTC. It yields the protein CASSVRDIGRGYTF.

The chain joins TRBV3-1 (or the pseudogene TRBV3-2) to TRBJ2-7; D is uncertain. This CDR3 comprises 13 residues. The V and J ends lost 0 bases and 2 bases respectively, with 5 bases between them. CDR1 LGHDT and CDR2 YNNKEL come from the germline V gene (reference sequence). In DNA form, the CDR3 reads TGTGCCAGCAGCCAAGACAGGACCTACGAGCAGTACTTC. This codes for CASSQDRTYEQYF.

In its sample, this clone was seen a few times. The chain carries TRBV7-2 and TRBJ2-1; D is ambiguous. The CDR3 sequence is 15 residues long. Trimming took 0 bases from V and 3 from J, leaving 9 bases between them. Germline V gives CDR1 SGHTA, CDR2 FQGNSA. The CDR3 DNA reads TGTGCCAGCAGCTTAGCGTATGCGGACTACAATGAGCAGTTCTTC. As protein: CASSLAYADYNEQFF.

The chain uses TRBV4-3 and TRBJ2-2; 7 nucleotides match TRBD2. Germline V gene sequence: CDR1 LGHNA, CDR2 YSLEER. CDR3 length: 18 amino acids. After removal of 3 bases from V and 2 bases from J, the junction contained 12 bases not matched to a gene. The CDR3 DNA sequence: TGCGCCAGCAGCCATGTGATCCCCACTAGCGCCAACACCGGGGAGCTGTTTTTT. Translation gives CASSHVIPTSANTGELFF.

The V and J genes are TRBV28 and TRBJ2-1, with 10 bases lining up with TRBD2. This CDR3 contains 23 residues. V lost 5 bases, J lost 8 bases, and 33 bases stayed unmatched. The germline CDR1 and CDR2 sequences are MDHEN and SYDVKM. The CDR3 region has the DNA TGTGCCAGCAGTCGGCTTGAGTTGGGACAGCGTCGGGTAGCGGGAGGTCGCGGACATGAGCAGTTCTTC. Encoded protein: CASSRLELGQRRVAGGRGHEQFF.

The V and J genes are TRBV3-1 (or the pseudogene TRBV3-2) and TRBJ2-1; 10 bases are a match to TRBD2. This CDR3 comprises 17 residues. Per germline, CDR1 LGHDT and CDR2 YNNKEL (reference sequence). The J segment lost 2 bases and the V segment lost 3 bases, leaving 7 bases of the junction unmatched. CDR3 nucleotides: TGTGCCAGCAGCCAGGGCCTAGCGGGAGTGGCCTACAATGAGCAGTTCTTC. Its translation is CASSQGLAGVAYNEQFF.

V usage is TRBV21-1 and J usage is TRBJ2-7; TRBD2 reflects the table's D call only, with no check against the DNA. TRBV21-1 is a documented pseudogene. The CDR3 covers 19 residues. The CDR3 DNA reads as TGTGCCAGCAGCAAAGCCGGTACTAGCGGGAGGATAGCTTCCTACGAGCAGTACTTC. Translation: CASSKAGTSGRIASYEQYF.

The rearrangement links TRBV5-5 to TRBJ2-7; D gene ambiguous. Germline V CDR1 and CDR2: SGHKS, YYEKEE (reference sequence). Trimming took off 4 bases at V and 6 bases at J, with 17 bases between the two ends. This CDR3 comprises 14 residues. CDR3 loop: CASSPQSQSIEQYF. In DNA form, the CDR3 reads TGTGCCAGCAGCCCCCAATCACAAAGTATCGAGCAGTACTTC.

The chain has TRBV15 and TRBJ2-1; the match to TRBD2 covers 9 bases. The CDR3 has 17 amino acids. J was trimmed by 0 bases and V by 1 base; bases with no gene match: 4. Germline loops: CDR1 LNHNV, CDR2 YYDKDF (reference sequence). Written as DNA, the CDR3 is TGTGCCACCAGCAGAGGGGGTAGCGGGAGCTCCTACAATGAGCAGTTCTTC. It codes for CATSRGGSGSSYNEQFF. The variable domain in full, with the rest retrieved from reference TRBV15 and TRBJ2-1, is DAMVIQNPRYQVTQFGKPVTLSCSQTLNHNVMYWYQQKSSQAPKLLFHYYDKDFNNEADTPDNFQSRRPNTSFCFLDIRSPGLGDTAMYLCATSRGGSGSSYNEQFFGPGTRLTVL.

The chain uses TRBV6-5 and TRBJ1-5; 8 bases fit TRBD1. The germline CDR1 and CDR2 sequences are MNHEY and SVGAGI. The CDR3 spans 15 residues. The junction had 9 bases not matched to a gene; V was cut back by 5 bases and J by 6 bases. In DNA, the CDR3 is TGTGCCAGCAGTCCCAGGGGGCGCGGGCCTCAGCCCCAGCATTTT. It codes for CASSPRGRGPQPQHF.

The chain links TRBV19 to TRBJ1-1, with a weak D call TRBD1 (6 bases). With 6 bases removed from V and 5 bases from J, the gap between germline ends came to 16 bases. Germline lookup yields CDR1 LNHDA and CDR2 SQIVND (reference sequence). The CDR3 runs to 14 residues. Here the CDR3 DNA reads TGTGCCAGTAGACAGGGTGGGTCTGCTACTGAAGCTTTCTTT. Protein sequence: CASRQGGSATEAFF.

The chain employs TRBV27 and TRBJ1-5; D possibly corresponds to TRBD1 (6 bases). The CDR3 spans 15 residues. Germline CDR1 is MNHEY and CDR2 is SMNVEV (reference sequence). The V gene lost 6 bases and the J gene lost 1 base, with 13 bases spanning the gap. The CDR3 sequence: CASSKQGKSNQPQHF. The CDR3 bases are TGTGCCAGCAGCAAACAGGGTAAAAGCAATCAGCCCCAGCATTTT.